The text below deals with one TCR beta chain. This sample stems from a study of T cells in Graves' hyperthyroidism and ophthalmopathy. Thyroid ultrasound and orbital computed tomography, with clinical symptoms and serum thyroxine and TRAb, informed diagnoses. RNA transcripts served as the template for amplifying TCR beta CDR3 regions. Primed by the HTBI set, a first-round RT-PCR was run on the TCR CDR3. TCRdb reprocessed the multiplex PCR reads with MiXCR, giving one entry per CDR3 protein. The sample lists 600,000 to 650,000 distinct CDR3 sequences; about 17% were seen once. The sample comprised blood. The TCR comes from a woman under 40 with Graves' hyperthyroidism.

CDR3 amino acids: CASSRVDTEAFF. The CDR3 DNA reads as TGTGCCAGCTCACGGGTGGACACTGAAGCTTTCTTT. The rearrangement links TRBV18 to TRBJ1-1; unclear D gene. The CDR3 loop spans 12 amino acids. The ends were cut back, 4 bases at V and 3 bases at J, with 6 bases in the middle. The germline V gene has CDR1 KGHSH and CDR2 LQKENI.